This T cell receptor beta chain was obtained from a study of blood T cell repertoires in COVID-19. CDR1 MDHEN and CDR2 SYDVKM come from the germline V gene. Trimming took 5 bases from V and 4 from J; bases not matched to a gene: 7. The CDR3 is 15 residues long. Study processing details: Quantification of nucleated cells was approximated via reference gene primer amplification. The method was immunoSEQ multiplex PCR; TCRdb's version includes in-frame clones alone and lacks a portion of them. That table gives V, J and clone size, and the DNA gave D and trimming. Counted here are 130,000 to 150,000 clones, around 84% occurring once; the ten biggest clones make up about an eighth.

Sequencing was carried out using peripheral blood. The chain recombines TRBV28 with TRBJ2-2; 7 nucleotides align to TRBD1. The receptor was isolated from a man aged 60-69 years with active or convalescent COVID-19. CDR3 amino acids: CASSQTGRFTGELFF. The CDR3 coding sequence is TGTGCCAGCAGTCAGACAGGGAGATTCACCGGGGAGCTGTTTTTT.